These 28 T cell receptor beta chains share one sample of origin, sequenced in a study of control samples from healthy donors and cancer patients. TCRdb's table, derived via immunoSEQ multiplex PCR, lists solely in-frame clones and lacks some. The sample carries 95,000 to 150,000 clones, around nine tenths recorded once. What was sequenced was blood. These receptor sequences come from a man aged 25 to 45 in good health.

The chain recombines TRBV3-1 (or the pseudogene TRBV3-2) with TRBJ1-2, with TRBD1 identical over 9 bases. V was clipped by 5 bases and J by 8 bases; unmatched bases: 6. CDR1 LGHDT and CDR2 YNNKEL come from the germline V gene (reference sequence). The CDR3 is 13 amino acids. For the CDR3, the DNA is TGTGCCAGCAGCGAAAGGACAGGGGAAGGCTACACCTTC. The encoded protein is CASSERTGEGYTF.

This sequence joins TRBV4-2 and TRBJ2-1; D might be TRBD2 (6 bases). The CDR3 extends over 14 amino acids. V was shortened by 1 base and J by 9 bases, with 13 bases between the two germline ends. Germline values: CDR1 LGHNA, CDR2 YNFKEQ. CDR3 protein: CASSQGTNPSEQFF. For the CDR3, the DNA is TGTGCCAGCAGCCAAGGGACTAACCCCAGTGAGCAGTTCTTC.

This chain uses TRBV10-3 with TRBJ1-2, with 10 bases matching TRBD1. Germline CDR1 ENHRY, CDR2 SYGVKD. The V and J ends lost 7 bases and 6 bases, in that order; junction bases with no gene match: 11. The CDR3 sequence is 15 residues long. CDR3 nucleotides: TGTGCCATCACGAATCGTTCCGGGACAGGGGATGGCTACACCTTC. It is translated as CAITNRSGTGDGYTF.

The chain recombines TRBV6-2 or TRBV6-3 with TRBJ1-5, with unresolved D. The germline V gene has CDR1 MNHEY and CDR2 SVGEGT. The CDR3 is made up of 15 amino acids. Trimming shortened V by 4 bases and J by 0 bases, and 10 bases separated the two germline ends. CDR3 coding DNA: TGTGCCAGCAGTTTGCAGTTAAATAGCAATCAGCCCCAGCATTTT. Translated, it gives CASSLQLNSNQPQHF.

This clone has only a few counts. This rearrangement joins TRBV19 to TRBJ2-2; TRBD1 matches 8 bases. J lost 6 bases, V lost 8 bases, and 8 bases had no gene match. Per germline, CDR1 LNHDA and CDR2 SQIVND (reference sequence). This CDR3 has 14 amino acids. Written as DNA, the CDR3 is TGTGCCAGTTTCGACAGGGGTGGGGCCGGGGAGCTGTTTTTT. This codes for CASFDRGGAGELFF.

This chain links TRBV11-2 with TRBJ1-5; 11 bases map to TRBD1. V dropped 4 bases and J dropped 6; count of bases not matched to a gene: 8. Germline lookup yields CDR1 SGHAT and CDR2 FQNNGV. The CDR3 has 16 amino acids. DNA of the CDR3: TGTGCCAGCAGCTCAGGTGGACAGGGGGCGGCTCAGCCCCAGCATTTT. Protein product: CASSSGGQGAAQPQHF.

The chain links TRBV18 to TRBJ2-6, with 8 bases matching TRBD1. The trim removed 0 bases at V and 5 bases at J, leaving 15 bases unmatched. The CDR3 loop spans 20 amino acids. Germline V lookup: CDR1 KGHSH, CDR2 LQKENI. The CDR3 loop is CASSPPQMTGAYRRANVLTF. CDR3 coding DNA: TGTGCCAGCTCACCACCTCAAATGACAGGGGCATACAGGAGGGCCAACGTCCTGACTTTC. Full variable domain (rest looked up from reference TRBV18 and TRBJ2-6): NAGVMQNPRHLVRRRGQEARLRCSPMKGHSHVYWYRQLPEEGLKFMVYLQKENIIDESGMPKERFSAEFPKEGPSILRIQQVVRGDSAAYFCASSPPQMTGAYRRANVLTFGAGSRLTVL.

The chain uses TRBV30 and TRBJ2-1, with D possibly TRBD2 on 7 matching bases. Looked up from germline, CDR1 is GTSNPN and CDR2 is SVGIG (reference sequence). There are 15 residues in the CDR3. V was clipped by 2 bases and J by 12 bases, with 23 bases between them. CDR3 DNA sequence: TGTGCCTGGAGTTCTATGGGGGGGGCCATATCCAGGCAGTTCTTC. Protein sequence: CAWSSMGGAISRQFF.

The rearrangement joins TRBV27 to TRBJ2-1; 12 bases are shared with TRBD2. The CDR3 runs 18 residues. V shed 5 bases and J 8 bases; nucleotides not matched to a gene: 16. The germline V gene has CDR1 MNHEY and CDR2 SMNVEV (reference sequence). The CDR3 sequence: CASSPYPSGGAIGHEQFF. As DNA, the CDR3 is TGTGCCAGCAGTCCCTACCCTAGCGGGGGGGCCATAGGGCATGAGCAGTTCTTC.

The chain has TRBV7-2 and TRBJ2-3; D gene uncertain. V lost 9 bases and J lost 5, with 12 bases in between. The CDR3 runs to 12 residues. Germline CDR1 SGHTA, CDR2 FQGNSA. The CDR3 DNA follows: TGTGCCAGTGGCTATTATGGAGATACGCAGTATTTT. Amino acid sequence: CASGYYGDTQYF.

The chain carries TRBV5-6 and TRBJ1-1; D is unresolved. Per germline, CDR1 SGHDT and CDR2 YYEEEE. Trimming pared 5 bases from V and 0 bases from J, leaving 8 bases between. The CDR3 covers 13 residues. The CDR3 sequence: CASRDTMNTEAFF. Here the CDR3 DNA reads TGTGCCAGCAGAGACACTATGAACACTGAAGCTTTCTTT.

The chain has TRBV2 and TRBJ2-4; D unresolved. Trimming removed 6 bases at V and 0 bases at J, with 9 bases between. Germline lookup yields CDR1 SNHLY and CDR2 FYNNEI. The CDR3 spans 14 residues. For the CDR3, the DNA is TGTGCCAGCAGGCCCGGTCTAGCCAAAAACATTCAGTACTTC. Amino acid sequence: CASRPGLAKNIQYF. Drawing the rest from reference TRBV2 and TRBJ2-4, the complete variable domain is EPEVTQTPSHQVTQMGQEVILRCVPISNHLYFYWYRQILGQKVEFLVSFYNNEISEKSEIFDDQFSVERPDGSNFTLKIRSTKLEDSAMYFCASRPGLAKNIQYFGAGTRLSVL.

As concerns this clone: Additional DNA sequences in this sample encode the identical CDR3. V is TRBV5-1 and J is TRBJ2-5; D remains ambiguous. This CDR3 has 15 amino acids. Trimming took off 0 bases at V and 1 base at J, with 10 bases between the two ends. Germline V gene data show CDR1 as SGHRS and CDR2 as YFSETQ. CDR3 loop: CASSLEGNLQETQYF. CDR3 DNA sequence: TGCGCCAGCAGCTTGGAAGGTAACCTCCAAGAGACCCAGTACTTC.

This clone was counted only a few times. This chain joins TRBV10-3 and TRBJ1-2; tentatively, D is TRBD1 (6 bases). The CDR3 spans 15 residues. V was pared by 2 bases and J by 5 bases, with 15 bases between. Germline V gives CDR1 ENHRY, CDR2 SYGVKD. The CDR3, as DNA: TGTGCCATCAGTGAGGAGGGGGTTCTTCGGTATGGCTACACCTTC. Protein product: CAISEEGVLRYGYTF.

V gene TRBV2 combines with J gene TRBJ1-1; D is unresolved. The CDR3 is made up of 13 amino acids. CDR1 is SNHLY and CDR2 is FYNNEI in the germline V gene. The V end lost 3 bases, the J end lost 1 base, and 6 bases lay between the germline ends. The CDR3 bases are TGTGCCAGCAGTGACTCGCGGAACACTGAAGCTTTCTTT. Translation: CASSDSRNTEAFF. The complete variable domain, with remaining parts taken from reference TRBV2 and TRBJ1-1, reads EPEVTQTPSHQVTQMGQEVILRCVPISNHLYFYWYRQILGQKVEFLVSFYNNEISEKSEIFDDQFSVERPDGSNFTLKIRSTKLEDSAMYFCASSDSRNTEAFFGQGTRLTVV.

Regarding this clone: Other DNA sequences in this specimen translate into the identical CDR3. The V gene is TRBV7-3, the J gene TRBJ1-1; D gene uncertain. There are 13 residues in the CDR3. V lost 0 bases, J lost 1 base, and 3 bases lay in between. Germline V lookup: CDR1 SGHTA, CDR2 FQGTGA. CDR3: CASSLTGNTEAFF. For the CDR3, the DNA is TGTGCCAGCAGCTTAACAGGGAACACTGAAGCTTTCTTT.

The CDR3 DNA reads as TGTGCCAGCAGTGAAGTAGCCAGGGGGTACGAGCAGTACGTC. This translates into CASSEVARGYEQYV. V is TRBV6-1 and J is TRBJ2-7; 7 bases align to TRBD1. From germline, CDR1 is MNHNS and CDR2 SASEGT. V shed 1 base, J shed 4 bases, and the junction held 4 bases outside the gene matches. This CDR3 is built from 14 residues.

The V call is TRBV30, the J call TRBJ2-5; 8 nucleotides align to TRBD2. Germline V gives CDR1 GTSNPN, CDR2 SVGIG (reference sequence). This CDR3 region has 16 residues. The trim removed 3 bases at V and 5 bases at J, leaving 14 bases unmatched. The CDR3 reads CAWSLGTGGRRETQYF. CDR3 DNA: TGTGCCTGGAGCTTAGGGACGGGGGGGAGGCGTGAGACCCAGTACTTC.

The rearrangement joins TRBV30 to TRBJ2-3; 10 positions match TRBD2. This CDR3 comprises 15 residues. Losses at the gene ends were 2 bases for V and 0 bases for J; bases not matched to a gene: 2. The V gene's germline CDR1 is GTSNPN and CDR2 SVGIG (reference sequence). DNA for the CDR3: TGTGCCTGGAGTCCACTAGCGGGGAGCACAGATACGCAGTATTTT. This encodes CAWSPLAGSTDTQYF.

The V and J genes are TRBV15 and TRBJ2-1; TRBD2 matches 9 bases. V lost 3 bases and J lost 9; bases outside the gene matches: 3. CDR1 is LNHNV and CDR2 is YYDKDF in the germline V gene (reference sequence). CDR3 length: 13 residues. This chain's CDR3 is CATSSSLAGEQFF. In nucleotides, the CDR3 is TGTGCCACCAGCAGCTCACTAGCGGGTGAGCAGTTCTTC.

The J gene is TRBJ2-5, the V gene TRBV7-7; TRBD1 matches at 8 bases. This CDR3 comprises 15 residues. J lost 2 bases, V lost 4 bases, and 6 bases had no gene match. In germline, CDR1 is SSHAT, CDR2 FNYEAQ (reference sequence). The CDR3 protein is CASSYGQGIQETQYF. In nucleotides, the CDR3 is TGTGCCAGCAGCTACGGACAGGGCATACAAGAGACCCAGTACTTC.

The chain joins TRBV18 to TRBJ1-5, with D unresolved. The V gene lost 6 bases and the J gene lost 5 bases, with 14 bases spanning the gap. This CDR3 has 14 amino acids. Germline values: CDR1 KGHSH, CDR2 LQKENI. The CDR3 DNA reads as TGTGCCAGCTCGGAGGCTAGGCTCGATCAGCCCCAGCATTTT. This gives the protein CASSEARLDQPQHF.

The rearrangement uses TRBV4-2 and TRBJ1-2, with no clear D. V dropped 0 bases and J dropped 2 bases, with 16 bases sitting between them. CDR1 and CDR2 from the germline V gene are LGHNA and YNFKEQ. The CDR3 totals 17 residues. In nucleotides, the CDR3 is TGTGCCAGCAGCCAAGATCAAGATCAAGGGTCGAACTATGGCTACACCTTC. Translated, it gives CASSQDQDQGSNYGYTF.

There are many counts of this clone. This chain joins TRBV19 and TRBJ1-1; D is unresolved. The CDR3 totals 15 residues. Per the germline V gene, CDR1 is LNHDA and CDR2 is SQIVND (reference sequence). The CDR3, as DNA: TGTGTAAGGGCGGAAATCGGGAGCCTAAACACTGAAGCTTTCTTT. It yields the protein CVRAEIGSLNTEAFF.

This clone has a single count. The same CDR3 also results from other DNA sequences found in this sample. The V and J genes are TRBV5-1 and TRBJ2-5; D call uncertain. Germline-derived CDR1 and CDR2 are SGHRS and YFSETQ. The V and J ends lost 0 bases and 1 base respectively, with 4 bases between them. CDR3 length equals 13 residues. The CDR3 bases are TGCGCCAGCAGCTTGGTCGGCCAAGAGACCCAGTACTTC. This translates into CASSLVGQETQYF.

This clone turned up a few times. This chain connects TRBV19 to TRBJ1-5, with D maybe TRBD1 (5 bases). CDR1 is LNHDA and CDR2 is SQIVND in the germline V gene (reference sequence). This CDR3 region has 16 residues. V dropped 2 bases and J dropped 1 base, with 12 bases sitting between them. The CDR3 here is CASSIIRDWSNQPQHF. CDR3 coding DNA: TGTGCCAGTAGTATAATCAGGGACTGGAGCAATCAGCCCCAGCATTTT. Using reference TRBV19 and TRBJ1-5 for the parts outside the CDR3, the full variable domain is DGGITQSPKYLFRKEGQNVTLSCEQNLNHDAMYWYRQDPGQGLRLIYYSQIVNDFQKGDIAEGYSVSREKKESFPLTVTSAQKNPTAFYLCASSIIRDWSNQPQHFGDGTRLSIL.

V is TRBV2 and J is TRBJ1-2, with a tentative D call TRBD1 (5 bases). Germline values: CDR1 SNHLY, CDR2 FYNNEI. Trimming cost V 6 bases and J 5 bases, with 13 bases left between them. The CDR3 spans 13 residues. The CDR3 DNA sequence: TGTGCCAGCAGGGAAAATCCAGGGTATGGCTACACCTTC. Encoded protein: CASRENPGYGYTF.

The V gene is TRBV18, the J gene TRBJ1-3; perhaps TRBD1 as D (5 bases). CDR3 length: 18 amino acids. Germline V gene lookup returns CDR1 KGHSH and CDR2 LQKENI. V was pared by 2 bases and J by 4 bases, with 21 bases between. The CDR3 bases are TGTGCCAGCTCACCAGTCTCCACGGCAGGGTCGTCGGGAAACACCATATATTTT. Translated, it gives CASSPVSTAGSSGNTIYF. The full variable domain, its missing parts supplied by reference TRBV18 and TRBJ1-3, is NAGVMQNPRHLVRRRGQEARLRCSPMKGHSHVYWYRQLPEEGLKFMVYLQKENIIDESGMPKERFSAEFPKEGPSILRIQQVVRGDSAAYFCASSPVSTAGSSGNTIYFGEGSWLTVV.